The entry below describes one T cell receptor beta chain. Its antigen is as yet unknown. The data were taken from a study of cytomegalovirus exposure and HLA in healthy donors. The overall study: Both the roughly 120 validation repertoires and the approximately 700 first-cohort repertoires used the same platform, as reported by a later analysis. Study-wide findings and caveats: For most TCR sequences rarity was the rule, although some public TCRs occurred in many donors. The listing of 150 to 200 TCR beta chains classed them as cytomegalovirus-associated.

The data were produced by immunoSEQ multiplex PCR, yet TCRdb's version contains in-frame clones alone and is incomplete. Of about 130,000 clones listed, around 90% were seen once; the top ten hold 6.2%. Germline V gives CDR1 MDHEN, CDR2 SYDVKM. CDR3 length: 13 amino acids. V was shortened by 7 bases and J by 2 bases, with 12 bases between the two germline ends. The specimen was PBMCs. The receptor was isolated from a woman in her twenties or thirties in good health and CMV-seropositive. The gene calls are TRBV28 and TRBJ2-7; perhaps TRBD1 as D (5 bases). CDR3 in DNA: TGTGCCAGCAACATCCAAGGGGCCTACGAGCAGTACTTC. As protein: CASNIQGAYEQYF.